This T cell receptor (beta chain) is from a study of T-cell memory formation after mild COVID-19. It was 5'RACE with constant-segment primers that produced the TCR alpha and TCR beta cDNA libraries, which carried sample barcodes and UMIs. TCRdb ran MiXCR on the 5' RACE reads and lists one entry per CDR3 protein. The repertoire holds fewer than 450,000 distinct CDR3 sequences, with 24% as singletons. Trimming removed 3 bases from V and 6 bases from J; junction bases left unmatched: 5. Germline-derived CDR1 and CDR2 are SNHLY and FYNNEI. The CDR3 spans 14 residues. Study-wide points: Some clones that responded turned up in pre-infection memory, which suggests that cross-reactive memory joined in.

This clonotype was detected a few times. Antigen specificity is unknown. The sequence was collected from an adult woman who had mild COVID-19 (a few samples of this study predate the infection). Cell type and time point are not known. Sequences were obtained from PBMCs or a T cell subset sorted from them (not recorded which). The rearrangement joins TRBV2 to TRBJ2-3; 8 bases line up with TRBD1. CDR3: CASSDRTGKDTQYF. CDR3 in DNA: TGTGCCAGCAGTGATCGGACAGGGAAGGATACGCAGTATTTT.